Below are 15 T cell receptor beta chains sequenced from a single sample in a study of T-cell reconstitution after alpha-beta-depleted transplantation in children. Preparation of the TCRbeta library used unique molecular identifiers. TCRdb itself ran the PCR reads through MiXCR, one entry per CDR3 protein. The sample has about 350,000 distinct CDR3 sequences, around 15% seen once. The material sequenced was PBMCs, mostly from graft donor cells, taken 360 days after TCRalphabeta/CD19-depleted stem cell transplant. The receptors come from a male patient aged 2 to 9 who had a stem cell transplant for acute lymphoblastic leukemia, so the T cells may come from the graft donor.

This clonotype appeared a few times. The genes are TRBV7-9 and TRBJ1-4; D unclear. The CDR3 is 16 amino acids. V lost 3 bases and J lost 0, with 11 bases in between. CDR1 SEHNR and CDR2 FQNEAQ come from the germline V gene (reference sequence). The CDR3 reads CASSFRRIATNEKLFF. In nucleotides, the CDR3 is TGTGCCAGCAGCTTTCGGAGGATCGCAACTAATGAAAAACTGTTTTTT.

The sample holds one count of this clonotype. DNA of the CDR3: TGTGCCAGCAGTCACTACGAGACTAGCGGGAGTAGCACAGATACGCAGTATTTT. This sequence encodes CASSHYETSGSSTDTQYF. The J gene is TRBJ2-3, the V gene TRBV12-3 or TRBV12-4; TRBD2 agrees at 12 bases. The CDR3 covers 18 residues. After removal of 5 bases from V and 0 bases from J, the junction contained 9 bases not matched to a gene.

This clonotype occurred many times. The V gene is TRBV5-6, the J gene TRBJ2-1; no definite D call. Looked up from germline, CDR1 is SGHDT and CDR2 is YYEEEE. Trimming took 4 bases from V and 2 from J, leaving 4 bases between them. CDR3 size: 12 residues. In DNA form, the CDR3 reads TGTGCCAGCAGCGTACCCTACAATGAGCAGTTCTTC. Its protein is CASSVPYNEQFF.

This clonotype has more than one count but fewer than ten. This chain joins TRBV20-1 and TRBJ2-2; D gene uncertain. V was trimmed by 5 bases and J by 4 bases, leaving 8 bases between them. Germline-derived CDR1 and CDR2 are DFQATT and SNEGSKA (reference sequence). The CDR3 loop spans 12 amino acids. CDR3 protein: CSALSGTGELFF. As DNA, the CDR3 is TGCAGTGCTTTGAGTGGCACCGGGGAGCTGTTTTTT.

This clonotype was counted a few times. CDR3 DNA sequence: TGTGCCAGCAGCCACGGGGTTCTCTACAATGAGCAGTTCTTC. It specifies CASSHGVLYNEQFF. This rearrangement joins TRBV3-1 to TRBJ2-1; the D gene is possibly TRBD2 (5 bases). CDR3 length: 14 amino acids. The germline CDR1 and CDR2 sequences are LGHDT and YNNKEL (reference sequence). Trimming took 3 bases from V and 3 from J, leaving 9 bases between them.

This clonotype has just a few counts. The chain employs TRBV4-1 and TRBJ2-7, with 10 bases lining up with TRBD2. V shed 0 bases and J 1 base; nucleotides not matched to a gene: 6. The CDR3 length is 17 residues. Per the germline V gene, CDR1 is MGHRA and CDR2 is YSYEKL. The CDR3 sequence is CASSQDSVAGGSYEQYF. Here the CDR3 DNA reads TGCGCCAGCAGCCAAGATTCAGTAGCGGGAGGTTCCTACGAGCAGTACTTC.

This chain uses TRBV20-1 with TRBJ2-1, with a weak D call TRBD2 (5 bases). The CDR3 is made up of 14 amino acids. The V end was cut by 5 bases, the J end by 3 bases, with 14 bases between. Germline CDR1 reads DFQATT; CDR2 reads SNEGSKA (reference sequence). This chain's CDR3 is CSAPRGPYYNEQFF. In DNA form, the CDR3 reads TGCAGTGCTCCTCGAGGGCCTTACTACAATGAGCAGTTCTTC.

There are a few counts of this clonotype. The gene calls are TRBV4-1 and TRBJ2-5; TRBD1 or TRBD2 may be the D gene (5 bases each). The V end lost 0 bases, the J end lost 3 bases, and 23 bases lay between the germline ends. The CDR3 spans 19 residues. From germline, CDR1 is MGHRA and CDR2 YSYEKL. CDR3 residues: CASSQDSSGGYGAKETQYF. CDR3 bases: TGCGCCAGCAGCCAAGATTCCTCCGGCGGCTACGGGGCCAAAGAGACCCAGTACTTC.

This clonotype has only a few counts. The chain employs TRBV7-9 and TRBJ2-3; TRBD2 aligns across 14 bases. After removal of 4 bases from V and 7 bases from J, the junction contained 7 bases not matched to a gene. Germline V lookup: CDR1 SEHNR, CDR2 FQNEAQ (reference sequence). The CDR3 consists of 16 residues. CDR3 residues: CASSYSGTSGSYTQYF. The CDR3 region has the DNA TGTGCCAGCAGCTACTCGGGGACTAGCGGGAGCTATACGCAGTATTTT.

This clonotype was found many times. Germline and junction disagree at one end, which may indicate a read error. CDR3: CASSQNSGNLF. Here the CDR3 DNA reads TGTGCCAGCAGCCAAAACTCCGGGAACCTCTTT. The chain is built from TRBV28 and TRBJ1-1; no firm D call. The CDR3 has 11 residues. In germline, CDR1 is MDHEN, CDR2 SYDVKM.

This clonotype turned up a few times. The chain recombines TRBV12-3 or TRBV12-4 with TRBJ2-2, with a possible D match to TRBD2 (6 bases). This CDR3 has 14 amino acids. V lost 5 bases to trimming and J lost 7 bases, with 14 bases between them. CDR3 amino acids: CASSVLAWDGELFF. CDR3 DNA sequence: TGTGCCAGCAGTGTCCTAGCGTGGGACGGGGAGCTGTTTTTT.

This clonotype was recorded a few times. The chain couples TRBV15 to TRBJ2-1; TRBD2 agrees at 8 bases. The CDR3 totals 17 residues. Germline loops: CDR1 LNHNV, CDR2 YYDKDF (reference sequence). With 2 bases clipped from V and 8 bases from J, the junction kept 14 bases outside the gene matches. Here the CDR3 DNA reads TGTGCCACCAGCAGACCCGGGGGTAGCGGGAACTCTTATGAGCAGTTCTTC. This gives the protein CATSRPGGSGNSYEQFF.

CDR3 region: CASSLGRGDYEQYF. The CDR3 coding sequence is TGTGCCAGCAGCTTGGGCAGGGGAGACTACGAGCAGTACTTC. This chain joins TRBV5-4 and TRBJ2-7; perhaps TRBD1 as D (6 bases). Germline V gene lookup returns CDR1 SGHNT and CDR2 YYREEE (reference sequence). This CDR3 is built from 14 residues. V gave up 0 bases and J gave up 3 bases, with 10 bases separating them.

This sequence joins TRBV6-2 or TRBV6-3 and TRBJ1-5, with D perhaps TRBD1 (5 bases). The CDR3 is made up of 16 amino acids. Germline CDR1 MNHEY, CDR2 SVGEGT. Trimming shortened V by 2 bases and J by 7 bases, and 18 bases separated the two germline ends. CDR3 DNA sequence: TGTGCCAGCAGTTACGCCCCCTCAGGGCTAGGGCAGCCCCAGCATTTT. It codes for CASSYAPSGLGQPQHF.

This clonotype showed up many times. This chain connects TRBV12-3 or TRBV12-4 to TRBJ2-7; 7 bases agree with TRBD1. The CDR3 loop spans 9 amino acids. CDR3: CASTNRGPV. The CDR3 nucleotides are TGTGCCAGCACTAACAGGGGCCCGGTC.